This TCR beta chain was documented in a study of cytomegalovirus exposure and HLA in healthy donors. On the study more broadly: Researchers previously reported finding some 110 million unique TCR beta sequences from 150 million to 200 million T cells.

V shed 7 bases and J 6 bases; nucleotides not matched to a gene: 7. This CDR3 is built from 13 residues. The germline gives CDR1 SQVTM, CDR2 ANQGSEA. Study findings and constraints: Accounts indicate the classifier identified cytomegalovirus status with strong specificity and sensitivity. Sequencing depth across donors, presence/absence analyses assumed, was roughly uniform. The study labeled 180 or so TCR beta chains cytomegalovirus-associated.

The PCR was carried out with 60 Vbeta primers and 13 Jbeta primers. Using immunoSEQ multiplex PCR, the repertoire was profiled, and TCRdb retains in-frame clones only, with some absent. The profile shows 98,000 or so clones, roughly 79% of them singletons. As concerns this clone: Its antigen is undetermined.

This chain joins TRBV29-1 and TRBJ2-7; 12 bases match TRBD2. This TCR derives from a man in his forties or fifties in good health and CMV-seronegative. The specimen sequenced was PBMCs. CDR3 DNA sequence: TGCAGCGCTCTAGCGGGAGGGATTCTCGAGCAGTACTTC. Encoded protein: CSALAGGILEQYF.